Given below is one T cell receptor beta chain in context. Survey-level immunoSEQ sequencing profiled the TCR beta repertoire. Libraries were prepared by immunoSEQ multiplex PCR; TCRdb keeps only in-frame clonotypes and omits some of them. The repertoire holds tens of thousands of clones, with about 92% as singletons. This TCR derives from a man aged 35-49 years with rheumatoid arthritis. The material sequenced was PBMCs.

CDR3 loop: CATSDRVGGREQFF. The CDR3 region has the DNA TGTGCCACCAGCGACCGGGTGGGGGGCCGCGAGCAGTTCTTC. The chain combines TRBV15 with TRBJ2-1; D assignment may be TRBD1 or TRBD2 (6 bases each). Trimming removed 5 bases at V and 10 bases at J, with 18 bases between. CDR1 and CDR2 from the germline V gene are LNHNV and YYDKDF (reference sequence). The CDR3 contains 14 residues.